Listed here are 26 T cell receptor beta chains from one sample, sequenced in a study of blood T cell repertoires in COVID-19 (dated by TCRdb to 2020 to 2021). Libraries were constructed by the immunoSEQ multiplex PCR assay. The immuneACCESS repertoire file appears here via TCRdb, limited to in-frame rearrangements. These files lack a portion of the clones; in checked studies, under half of the deficit traces to unresolved V genes, and the cause of the others is not known. The sample includes tens of thousands of clones, with almost 85% observed a single time. Approximately 20% of the sample lies in the top ten. Sequenced: peripheral blood. Receptor source: a human donor in a cohort sampled during active COVID-19.

Here the CDR3 reads CASSDGQNYEQYF. As DNA, the CDR3 is TGCGCCAGCAGTGATGGGCAAAACTACGAGCAGTACTTC. This chain links TRBV10-1 with TRBJ2-7; D not certain. Trimming took 3 bases from V and 3 from J, leaving 9 bases between them. Per the germline V gene, CDR1 is WNHNN and CDR2 is SYGVQD (reference sequence). The CDR3 length is 13 residues.

This clone has a single count. This chain connects TRBV25-1 to TRBJ1-2; 7 nucleotides agree with TRBD1. V lost 5 bases and J lost 7; bases outside the gene matches: 7. The CDR3 consists of 13 residues. The germline gives CDR1 MGHDK, CDR2 SYGVNS. CDR3 residues: CASSSTGVGGYTF. The CDR3 DNA is TGTGCCAGCAGTAGTACAGGGGTGGGTGGCTACACCTTC.

This clone was picked up a small number of times. The rearrangement uses TRBV5-4 and TRBJ2-7, with 8 bases fitting TRBD2. CDR1 SGHNT and CDR2 YYREEE come from the germline V gene (reference sequence). V was clipped by 4 bases and J by 8 bases; unmatched bases: 2. The CDR3 length is 11 residues. In DNA, the CDR3 is TGTGCCAGCAGCGGTAGCGGGAAGCAGTACTTC. Translation: CASSGSGKQYF.

This chain connects TRBV5-5 to TRBJ1-2; 7 nucleotides agree with TRBD1. The CDR3 has 16 amino acids. Germline trimming cut 1 base from V and 5 bases from J; bases unmatched to any gene: 11. Germline V CDR1 and CDR2: SGHKS, YYEKEE (reference sequence). The CDR3 DNA reads TGTGCCAGCAGCTTGTCAAACAACAGGGGTGTTTATGGCTACACCTTC. Amino acids: CASSLSNNRGVYGYTF.

The chain joins TRBV6-5 to TRBJ1-2; 11 bases match TRBD1. Losses at the gene ends were 6 bases for V and 7 bases for J; bases not matched to a gene: 10. Germline CDR1 and CDR2: MNHEY and SVGAGI. The CDR3 has 15 residues. This chain's CDR3 is CASRKTGQGGFGYTF. CDR3 in DNA: TGTGCCAGCAGAAAAACGGGACAGGGGGGATTTGGCTACACCTTC.

The V gene is TRBV6-2 or TRBV6-3, the J gene TRBJ2-7; TRBD1 is a possible D gene (5 bases). V was clipped by 5 bases and J by 9 bases, with 14 bases between them. CDR1 and CDR2 (germline): MNHEY, SVGEGT. CDR3 size: 12 residues. CDR3 in amino acids: CASSPEMTAQYF. CDR3 DNA: TGTGCCAGCAGTCCCGAAATGACAGCGCAGTACTTC.

The chain carries TRBV29-1 and TRBJ1-1; D might be TRBD1 (5 bases). The CDR3 runs to 12 residues. V was pared by 7 bases and J by 6 bases, with 15 bases between. Germline values: CDR1 SQVTM, CDR2 ANQGSEA. CDR3 coding DNA: TGCAGCGCCGGGGGAACGGGGTCTGAAGCTTTCTTT. Amino acids: CSAGGTGSEAFF.

The table lists this clone with a few counts. J is TRBJ2-1 and V is TRBV4-1, with 10 bases identical to TRBD1. V dropped 6 bases and J dropped 8; count of bases not matched to a gene: 13. The germline V gene encodes CDR1 MGHRA and CDR2 YSYEKL. This CDR3 region has 16 residues. The DNA for the CDR3 is TGCGCCAGCAGGATGACAGGGGGCTCTACTTTCGATGAGCAGTTCTTC. This gives the protein CASRMTGGSTFDEQFF.

This rearrangement joins TRBV18 to TRBJ2-5; no reliable D call. The V gene's germline CDR1 is KGHSH and CDR2 LQKENI. The CDR3 is 14 amino acids. Trimming took off 0 bases at V and 4 bases at J, with 9 bases between the two ends. CDR3 in DNA: TGTGCCAGCTCACCACCTTCTGTTCTAGAGACCCAGTACTTC. Translation: CASSPPSVLETQYF. The complete variable domain, with remaining parts taken from reference TRBV18 and TRBJ2-5, reads NAGVMQNPRHLVRRRGQEARLRCSPMKGHSHVYWYRQLPEEGLKFMVYLQKENIIDESGMPKERFSAEFPKEGPSILRIQQVVRGDSAAYFCASSPPSVLETQYFGPGTRLLVL.

This clone was counted only a few times. V gene TRBV6-4 combines with J gene TRBJ2-1; a possible D gene is TRBD2 (5 bases). The CDR3 spans 13 residues. Germline-derived CDR1 and CDR2 are MRHNA and SNTAGT. V gave up 4 bases and J gave up 3 bases, with 7 bases separating them. The CDR3 sequence is CASSVDYYNEQFF. The CDR3 DNA is TGTGCCAGCAGTGTCGACTACTACAATGAGCAGTTCTTC.

The chain is built from TRBV19 and TRBJ2-2; TRBD1 matches 9 bases. The V gene's germline CDR1 is LNHDA and CDR2 SQIVND (reference sequence). With V trimmed by 6 bases and J by 7 bases, 15 bases remained unmatched. The CDR3 length is 17 residues. The chain's CDR3 is CASSPRGGTGRLGELFF. In DNA form, the CDR3 reads TGTGCCAGTAGCCCTCGTGGAGGGACAGGGCGTCTCGGGGAGCTGTTTTTT. The full variable domain, completed using reference TRBV19 and TRBJ2-2, is DGGITQSPKYLFRKEGQNVTLSCEQNLNHDAMYWYRQDPGQGLRLIYYSQIVNDFQKGDIAEGYSVSREKKESFPLTVTSAQKNPTAFYLCASSPRGGTGRLGELFFGEGSRLTVL.

This clone was counted a single time. The chain has TRBV5-6 and TRBJ1-6; unclear D gene. The V end lost 0 bases, the J end lost 5 bases, and 9 bases lay between the germline ends. Germline V gives CDR1 SGHDT, CDR2 YYEEEE. This CDR3 spans 15 amino acids. CDR3 amino acids: CASSLGRGHNSPLHF. DNA of the CDR3: TGTGCCAGCAGCTTGGGTCGAGGGCATAATTCACCCCTCCACTTT.

The chain employs TRBV2 and TRBJ1-5, with a possible D match to TRBD1 (6 bases). Germline V gene sequence: CDR1 SNHLY, CDR2 FYNNEI. The germline V and J ends were trimmed by 8 bases and 0 bases, with 14 bases remaining between them. There are 15 residues in the CDR3. CDR3 sequence (DNA): TGTGCCAGCTCCGGGACAATGATTAGCAATCAGCCCCAGCATTTT. Translated, it gives CASSGTMISNQPQHF.

The chain employs TRBV2 and TRBJ2-1; D is possibly TRBD1 (5 bases). Trimming took 7 bases from V and 0 from J, leaving 13 bases between them. Germline CDR1 reads SNHLY; CDR2 reads FYNNEI. CDR3 length equals 15 residues. CDR3: CASNRPTTSYNEQFF. DNA of the CDR3: TGTGCCAGCAACAGGCCCACTACCTCCTACAATGAGCAGTTCTTC. Together with reference TRBV2 and TRBJ2-1, the CDR3 gives the full variable domain: EPEVTQTPSHQVTQMGQEVILRCVPISNHLYFYWYRQILGQKVEFLVSFYNNEISEKSEIFDDQFSVERPDGSNFTLKIRSTKLEDSAMYFCASNRPTTSYNEQFFGPGTRLTVL.

The chain links TRBV6-2 or TRBV6-3 to TRBJ2-3; tentatively, D is TRBD2 (6 bases). The CDR3 sequence is 16 residues long. CDR1 and CDR2 from the germline V gene are MNHEY and SVGEGT. Between the trimmed V and J ends, which lost 6 bases and 1 base, there was a span of 17 bases. The CDR3 region has the DNA TGTGCCAGCAGCATCAGTGGGGGGTTGGGCACAGATACGCAGTATTTT. Translated, it gives CASSISGGLGTDTQYF.

The gene calls are TRBV3-1 (or the pseudogene TRBV3-2) and TRBJ2-5, with 7 positions matching TRBD1. This CDR3 has 14 amino acids. J was trimmed by 5 bases and V by 2 bases; bases with no gene match: 5. The V gene's germline CDR1 is LGHDT and CDR2 YNNKEL (reference sequence). CDR3 coding DNA: TGTGCCAGCAGCCAAAGAGGGGGCTGGGAGACCCAGTACTTC. Protein sequence: CASSQRGGWETQYF.

The chain employs TRBV4-3 and TRBJ1-1, with D uncertain. V dropped 1 base and J dropped 1 base, with 16 bases sitting between them. The CDR3 runs 17 residues. CDR1 and CDR2 (germline): LGHNA, YSLEER. CDR3 bases: TGCGCCAGCAGCCAAGTTTGGGGAGAGGCGGGGAACACTGAAGCTTTCTTT. The encoded protein is CASSQVWGEAGNTEAFF.

This clone was observed a single time. The gene calls are TRBV19 and TRBJ2-7, with 7 nucleotides matching TRBD1. The junction had 3 bases not matched to a gene; V was cut back by 5 bases and J by 2 bases. The CDR3 length is 13 residues. The germline V gene has CDR1 LNHDA and CDR2 SQIVND (reference sequence). CDR3 sequence: CASSPGTAYEQYF. CDR3 coding DNA: TGTGCCAGTAGTCCCGGGACAGCCTACGAGCAGTACTTC.

This clone showed up just once. V usage is TRBV6-5 and J usage is TRBJ2-7, with TRBD2 matching 10 bases. The CDR3 consists of 14 residues. The ends lost 10 bases at V and 6 bases at J; junction bases unmatched: 12. Germline CDR1 and CDR2: MNHEY and SVGAGI. CDR3 sequence (DNA): TGTGCCACAAGTCGACTAGCGGGCACCACCGAGCAGTACTTC. Translating it yields CATSRLAGTTEQYF.

The V call is TRBV18, the J call TRBJ1-2; 11 nucleotides line up with TRBD1. Germline values: CDR1 KGHSH, CDR2 LQKENI. CDR3 length: 18 amino acids. The V and J ends lost 4 bases and 6 bases, in that order; junction bases with no gene match: 16. In DNA form, the CDR3 reads TGTGCCAGCTCACTCAACATCGGACAGGGGGCAAATTATAATGGCTACACCTTC. Protein product: CASSLNIGQGANYNGYTF.

V and J are TRBV4-1 and TRBJ2-2, with 11 bases fitting TRBD2. Germline V lookup: CDR1 MGHRA, CDR2 YSYEKL. V dropped 1 base and J dropped 6; count of bases not matched to a gene: 4. The CDR3 runs 16 residues. The CDR3 protein is CASSQVATSGAGELFF. In DNA, the CDR3 is TGCGCCAGCAGCCAAGTCGCGACTAGCGGGGCCGGGGAGCTGTTTTTT.

The rearrangement joins TRBV4-2 to TRBJ2-1; 10 bases align to TRBD2. J gave up 5 bases and V 0 bases, and 10 bases lay outside the gene matches. The CDR3 consists of 18 residues. Germline lookup yields CDR1 LGHNA and CDR2 YNFKEQ. The CDR3 is CASSQDYQLAGADNEQFF. CDR3 coding DNA: TGTGCCAGCAGCCAAGATTATCAGCTAGCGGGGGCCGACAATGAGCAGTTCTTC.

V is TRBV27 and J is TRBJ1-4, with D possibly matching TRBD1 (5 bases). V was cut by 5 bases and J by 12 bases, with 13 bases left in between. Germline CDR1 and CDR2: MNHEY and SMNVEV (reference sequence). The CDR3 runs to 12 residues. The CDR3 here is CASSLGAGQLFF. The CDR3 DNA reads TGTGCCAGCAGTCTCGGTGCAGGGCAACTGTTTTTT.

This chain links TRBV5-1 with TRBJ2-5; 8 bases agree with TRBD1. The CDR3 consists of 16 residues. V dropped 2 bases and J dropped 5; count of bases not matched to a gene: 11. Germline assignment: CDR1 SGHRS and CDR2 YFSETQ. The CDR3 region is CASSFGWQGAGETQYF. The CDR3 coding sequence is TGCGCCAGCAGCTTCGGCTGGCAGGGGGCGGGGGAGACCCAGTACTTC.

V gene TRBV29-1 combines with J gene TRBJ1-2; weak D call: TRBD1 (5 bases). Trimming stripped 2 bases from V and 4 bases from J, with 17 bases between. CDR1 and CDR2 (germline): SQVTM, ANQGSEA. The CDR3 covers 15 residues. For the CDR3, the DNA is TGCAGCGTTGAACCGTGGGTGGGGCTGGGCTATGGCTACACCTTC. Its protein product is CSVEPWVGLGYGYTF.

This clone turned up a few times. Other DNA sequences within the sample encode an identical CDR3. The rearrangement uses TRBV4-3 and TRBJ2-5; 11 bases line up with TRBD2. The CDR3 covers 16 residues. Germline V lookup: CDR1 LGHNA, CDR2 YSLEER. Trimming took 1 base from V and 0 from J; bases not matched to a gene: 1. The CDR3 is CASSQGTSGYQETQYF. The CDR3 DNA is TGCGCCAGCAGCCAAGGGACTAGCGGGTACCAAGAGACCCAGTACTTC.